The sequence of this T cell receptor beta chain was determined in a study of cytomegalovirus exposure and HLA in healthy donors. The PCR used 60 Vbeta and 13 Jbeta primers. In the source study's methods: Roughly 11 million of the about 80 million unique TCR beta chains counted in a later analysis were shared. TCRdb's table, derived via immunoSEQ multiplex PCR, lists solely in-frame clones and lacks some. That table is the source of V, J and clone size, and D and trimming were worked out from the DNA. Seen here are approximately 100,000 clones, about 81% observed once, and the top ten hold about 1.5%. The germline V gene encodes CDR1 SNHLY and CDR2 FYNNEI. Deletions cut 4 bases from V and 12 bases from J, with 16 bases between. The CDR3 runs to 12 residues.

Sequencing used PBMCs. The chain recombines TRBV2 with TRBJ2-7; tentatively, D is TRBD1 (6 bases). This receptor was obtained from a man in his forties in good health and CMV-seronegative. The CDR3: CASSGGPRPPYF. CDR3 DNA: TGTGCCAGCAGTGGGGGGCCCCGCCCCCCGTACTTC.